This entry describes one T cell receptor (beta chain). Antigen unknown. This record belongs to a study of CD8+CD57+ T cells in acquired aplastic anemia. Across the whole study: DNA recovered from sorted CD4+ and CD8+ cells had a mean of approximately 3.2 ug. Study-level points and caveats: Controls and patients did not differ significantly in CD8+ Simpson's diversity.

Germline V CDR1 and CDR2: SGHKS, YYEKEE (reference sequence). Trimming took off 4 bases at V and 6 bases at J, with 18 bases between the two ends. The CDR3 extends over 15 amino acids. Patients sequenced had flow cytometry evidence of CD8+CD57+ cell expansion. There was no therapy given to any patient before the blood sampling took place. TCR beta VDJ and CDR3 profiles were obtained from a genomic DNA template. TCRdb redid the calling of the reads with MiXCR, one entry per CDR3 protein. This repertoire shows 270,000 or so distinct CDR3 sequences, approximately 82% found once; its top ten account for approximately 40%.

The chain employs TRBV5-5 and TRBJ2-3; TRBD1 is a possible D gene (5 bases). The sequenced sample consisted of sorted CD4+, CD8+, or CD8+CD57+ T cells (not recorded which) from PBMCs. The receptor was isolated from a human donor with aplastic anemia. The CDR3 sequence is CASSPDKGIEDTQYF. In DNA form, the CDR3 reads TGTGCCAGCAGCCCCGACAAGGGGATCGAGGATACGCAGTATTTT.